A selection of T cell receptor beta chains follows, all from one sample in a study of blood T cell repertoires in COVID-19. Some clones are missing from TCRdb's copy, which holds only in-frame ones; the method was immunoSEQ multiplex PCR. Of under 450,000 clones in the sample, around four fifths were seen once. Sequenced input: PBMCs or T cells enriched from blood (not recorded which). Receptor source: a woman aged 45-65 years who had recovered from COVID-19. CDR3s include the opening cysteine and the closing phenylalanine or tryptophan. D genes are given only for firm matches. Size values are once, few and many counts, or a class for expanded clones, and some rows have none.

len: 16
j_gene: TRBJ2-1
d_gene: TRBD2
v_gene: TRBV7-8
abundance: NA
CDR3aa: CASSFWRETSYNEQFF
CDR3nt: TGTGCCAGCAGCTTTTGGCGGGAGACCTCCTACAATGAGCAGTTCTTC

len: 12
j_gene: TRBJ2-3
d_gene: NA
v_gene: TRBV30
abundance: NA
CDR3aa: CAWSFRADTQYF
CDR3nt: TGTGCCTGGAGTTTTCGAGCGGATACGCAGTATTTT

len: 15
j_gene: TRBJ1-2
d_gene: NA
v_gene: TRBV7-6
abundance: NA
CDR3aa: CASSPNRDTNYGYTF
CDR3nt: TGTGCCAGCAGCCCCAACAGGGACACCAACTATGGCTACACCTTC

len: 12
j_gene: TRBJ2-5
d_gene: NA
v_gene: TRBV7-8
abundance: NA
CDR3aa: CASSLARETQYF
CDR3nt: TGTGCCAGCAGCTTAGCGAGGGAGACCCAGTACTTC

len: 16
j_gene: TRBJ2-7
d_gene: TRBD2
v_gene: TRBV28
abundance: once
CDR3aa: CASSLLVASGGDEQYF
CDR3nt: TGTGCCAGCAGTTTACTCGTAGCTAGCGGAGGAGACGAGCAGTACTTC

len: 17
j_gene: TRBJ2-2
d_gene: TRBD2
v_gene: TRBV7-3
abundance: NA
CDR3aa: CASSSQSRAGVTGELFF
CDR3nt: TGTGCCAGCAGCTCCCAATCCAGGGCGGGGGTTACCGGGGAGCTGTTTTTT

len: 11
j_gene: TRBJ1-1
d_gene: TRBD1
v_gene: TRBV12-3/TRBV12-4
abundance: NA
CDR3aa: CASSTTGVAFF
CDR3nt: TGTGCCAGCAGCACAACAGGGGTGGCTTTCTTT

len: 14
j_gene: TRBJ1-5
d_gene: TRBD1
v_gene: TRBV29-1
abundance: NA
CDR3aa: CSVATGTGDQPQHF
CDR3nt: TGCAGCGTGGCAACCGGGACAGGGGACCAGCCCCAGCATTTT

len: 15
j_gene: TRBJ1-1
d_gene: NA
v_gene: TRBV3-1/TRBV3-2
abundance: NA
CDR3aa: CASSQALIQNTEAFF
CDR3nt: TGTGCCAGCAGCCAAGCATTGATACAGAACACTGAAGCTTTCTTT

len: 14
j_gene: TRBJ1-2
d_gene: NA
v_gene: TRBV27
abundance: NA
CDR3aa: CASSTLGQQYGYTF
CDR3nt: TGTGCCAGTTCGACCCTCGGACAGCAATATGGCTACACCTTC

len: 12
j_gene: TRBJ2-7
d_gene: NA
v_gene: TRBV4-2
abundance: NA
CDR3aa: CASSQGHYEQYF
CDR3nt: TGTGCCAGCAGCCAAGGACACTACGAGCAGTACTTC

len: 14
j_gene: TRBJ1-1
d_gene: NA
v_gene: TRBV7-9
abundance: NA
CDR3aa: CASSHYTGNTEAFF
CDR3nt: TGTGCCAGCAGCCATTATACAGGGAACACTGAAGCTTTCTTT

len: 16
j_gene: TRBJ2-2
d_gene: TRBD1
v_gene: TRBV9
abundance: NA
CDR3aa: CASSPPGQGTSGELFF
CDR3nt: TGTGCCAGCAGCCCGCCGGGACAGGGGACGTCCGGGGAGCTGTTTTTT

len: 14
j_gene: TRBJ1-5
d_gene: NA
v_gene: TRBV7-9
abundance: NA
CDR3aa: CASSLRGRDQPQHF
CDR3nt: TGTGCCAGCAGCTTAAGAGGTCGGGATCAGCCCCAGCATTTT

len: 19
j_gene: TRBJ2-7
d_gene: NA
v_gene: TRBV21-1
abundance: NA
CDR3aa: CASSKRGIVGLVILHEQYF
CDR3nt: TGTGCCAGCAGCAAAAGGGGGATTGTGGGACTAGTCATACTTCACGAGCAGTACTTC

len: 13
j_gene: TRBJ1-2
d_gene: TRBD1
v_gene: TRBV27
abundance: NA
CDR3aa: CASSIDRGYGYTF
CDR3nt: TGTGCCAGCAGCATAGACAGGGGATATGGCTACACCTTC

len: 12
j_gene: TRBJ1-2
d_gene: NA
v_gene: TRBV5-1
abundance: once
CDR3aa: CASSLAGGGYTF
CDR3nt: TGCGCCAGCAGCTTGGCCGGGGGTGGCTACACCTTC

len: 14
j_gene: TRBJ2-7
d_gene: TRBD1
v_gene: TRBV27
abundance: NA
CDR3aa: CASRLDRVSYEQYF
CDR3nt: TGTGCCAGCAGGCTGGACAGGGTCTCCTACGAGCAGTACTTC

len: 15
j_gene: TRBJ2-3
d_gene: TRBD2
v_gene: TRBV5-4
abundance: NA
CDR3aa: CASSYSGANTDTQYF
CDR3nt: TGTGCCAGCAGCTATAGCGGGGCGAACACAGATACGCAGTATTTT

len: 19
j_gene: TRBJ1-1
d_gene: NA
v_gene: TRBV5-1
abundance: NA
CDR3aa: CASSFSASPPDREDTEAFF
CDR3nt: TGCGCCAGCAGCTTCTCGGCAAGCCCCCCTGACAGAGAAGACACTGAAGCTTTCTTT

len: 16
j_gene: TRBJ2-3
d_gene: NA
v_gene: TRBV4-2
abundance: NA
CDR3aa: CASSQERGTQKDTQYF
CDR3nt: TGTGCCAGCAGCCAAGAAAGAGGGACTCAGAAGGATACGCAGTATTTT

len: 12
j_gene: TRBJ2-5
d_gene: NA
v_gene: TRBV7-3
abundance: NA
CDR3aa: CASSSLGETQYF
CDR3nt: TGTGCCAGCAGCTCTCTCGGAGAGACCCAGTACTTC

len: 15
j_gene: TRBJ1-3
d_gene: NA
v_gene: TRBV18
abundance: few
CDR3aa: CASSPAGATGNTIYF
CDR3nt: TGTGCCAGCTCACCGGCGGGGGCAACTGGAAACACCATATATTTT

len: 15
j_gene: TRBJ2-1
d_gene: TRBD2
v_gene: TRBV7-9
abundance: NA
CDR3aa: CASSSLNGTSVSKFF
CDR3nt: TGTGCCAGCAGCTCTCTAAACGGGACTAGCGTTTCGAAGTTCTTC

len: 14
j_gene: TRBJ2-3
d_gene: NA
v_gene: TRBV5-4
abundance: NA
CDR3aa: CASSLEHYTDTQYF
CDR3nt: TGTGCCAGCAGCTTGGAACATTACACAGATACGCAGTATTTT

len: 14
j_gene: TRBJ1-4
d_gene: NA
v_gene: TRBV25-1
abundance: NA
CDR3aa: CASSVRGASEKLFF
CDR3nt: TGTGCCAGCAGTGTCAGGGGAGCTAGCGAAAAACTGTTTTTT

len: 18
j_gene: TRBJ2-3
d_gene: TRBD1
v_gene: TRBV4-3
abundance: NA
CDR3aa: CASSQDRLSGGPPDTQYF
CDR3nt: TGCGCCAGCAGCCAAGATAGGTTATCAGGGGGCCCCCCAGATACGCAGTATTTT